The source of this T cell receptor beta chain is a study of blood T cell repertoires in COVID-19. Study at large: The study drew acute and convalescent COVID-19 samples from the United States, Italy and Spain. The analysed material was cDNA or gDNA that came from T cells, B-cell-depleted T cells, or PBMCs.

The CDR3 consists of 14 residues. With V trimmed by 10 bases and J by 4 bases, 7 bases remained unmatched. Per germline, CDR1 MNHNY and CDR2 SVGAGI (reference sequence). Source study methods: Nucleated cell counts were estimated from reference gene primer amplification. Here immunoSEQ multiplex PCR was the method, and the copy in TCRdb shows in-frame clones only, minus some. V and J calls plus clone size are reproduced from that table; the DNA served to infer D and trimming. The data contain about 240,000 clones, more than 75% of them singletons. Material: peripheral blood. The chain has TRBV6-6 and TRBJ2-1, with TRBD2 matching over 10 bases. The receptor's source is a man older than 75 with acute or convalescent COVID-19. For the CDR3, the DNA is TGTGCCACCCATCGGACTAGCGGTTACAATGAGCAGTTCTTC. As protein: CATHRTSGYNEQFF.